The TCR beta chain described here comes from a study of memory CD4+ T cells and cytomegalovirus serostatus. Study as a whole: Of the healthy Belgian adults, several were CMV seropositive and 24 seronegative. Whole-study findings and limits: Median bootstrapped AUC for CMV status was approximately 0.95 originally, just under 0.93 US-trained.

Per the study methods: After removing out-of-frame reads, over 2 million distinct TCRbeta sequences remained. Sequenced by immunoSEQ multiplex PCR; TCRdb stores in-frame clones only, minus some. V and J calls and clone size follow that table, whereas D and trimming were derived from the DNA. There are about 61,000 clones in the sample; around 86% occur only once, and nearly 0.9% lies in the top ten. With respect to this clone: Its antigen is undetermined.

Single viable CD3+CD4+CD8-CD45RO+ cells were sorted as the memory CD4+ T cells. Serostatus was set by detecting CMV pp150, pp28, p38, p52 IgG. The germline CDR1 and CDR2 sequences are LNHDA and SQIVND (reference sequence). After removal of 11 bases from V and 8 bases from J, the junction contained 9 bases not matched to a gene. The CDR3 runs to 13 residues. This sequence originates from an adult in good health and CMV-seronegative. The rearrangement links TRBV19 to TRBJ1-5, with 10 bases fitting TRBD1. Sequenced sample: memory CD4+ T cells from blood. Here the CDR3 reads CAAARDRGEPQHF. CDR3 DNA: TGTGCCGCTGCCCGGGACAGGGGTGAGCCCCAGCATTTT.